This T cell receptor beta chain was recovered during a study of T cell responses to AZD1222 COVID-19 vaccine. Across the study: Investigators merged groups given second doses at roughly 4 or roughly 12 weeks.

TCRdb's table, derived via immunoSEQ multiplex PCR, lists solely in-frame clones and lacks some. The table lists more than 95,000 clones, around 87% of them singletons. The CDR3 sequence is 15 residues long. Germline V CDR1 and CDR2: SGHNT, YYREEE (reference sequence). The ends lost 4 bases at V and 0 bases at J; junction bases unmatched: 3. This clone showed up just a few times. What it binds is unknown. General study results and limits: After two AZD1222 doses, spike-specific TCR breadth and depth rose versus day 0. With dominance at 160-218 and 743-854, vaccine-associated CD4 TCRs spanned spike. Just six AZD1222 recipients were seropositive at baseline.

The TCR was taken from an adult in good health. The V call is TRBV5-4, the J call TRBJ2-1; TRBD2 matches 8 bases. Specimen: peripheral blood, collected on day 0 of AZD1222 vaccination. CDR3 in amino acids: CASSGAGGSYNEQFF. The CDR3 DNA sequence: TGTGCCAGCAGCGGGGCGGGGGGCTCCTACAATGAGCAGTTCTTC.